Following are 17 T cell receptor beta chains from one sample sequenced in a study of shared clonotypes between healthy human individuals. The method was immunoSEQ multiplex PCR; TCRdb's version includes in-frame clones alone and lacks a portion of them. The data hold some 1 million clones, with around 75% observed a single time. Sequencing used memory CD4+ T cells sorted from blood. The subset here: CD45RA-negative fraction. Receptor source: a man aged 18 to 29 in good health.

This chain links TRBV18 with TRBJ1-2; tentative D call: TRBD1 (5 bases). This CDR3 is 14 amino acids long. V lost 0 bases and J lost 6, with 11 bases in between. Germline lookup yields CDR1 KGHSH and CDR2 LQKENI. This CDR3 is CASSPPSGENGYTF. CDR3 in DNA: TGTGCCAGCTCACCACCTTCGGGGGAGAATGGCTACACCTTC.

J is TRBJ2-1 and V is TRBV10-3, with D hard to call. Trimming removed 6 bases at V and 10 bases at J, with 16 bases between. This CDR3 region has 13 residues. CDR1 ENHRY and CDR2 SYGVKD come from the germline V gene. Here the CDR3 DNA reads TGTGCCATCAGCCGGGTCGGCTGGGGAGAGCAGTTCTTC. As protein: CAISRVGWGEQFF.

The CDR3 reads CASRLGALSYNSPLHF. CDR3 nucleotide sequence: TGTGCCAGCAGACTAGGGGCCCTCTCCTATAATTCACCCCTCCACTTT. This rearrangement joins TRBV7-9 to TRBJ1-6; weak D call: TRBD1 (5 bases). CDR3 size: 16 residues. Germline V gives CDR1 SEHNR, CDR2 FQNEAQ (reference sequence). V lost 6 bases and J 0 bases, leaving 12 bases between the germline ends.

Details on this clone: Other nucleotide sequences in the sample specify the same CDR3. V and J are TRBV19 and TRBJ1-5, with D tentatively TRBD1 (6 bases). CDR1 is LNHDA and CDR2 is SQIVND in the germline V gene (reference sequence). Trimming shortened V by 4 bases and J by 0 bases, and 13 bases separated the two germline ends. The CDR3 has 16 residues. The CDR3 reads CASSKTTGNSNQPQHF. The CDR3 DNA is TGTGCCAGTAGTAAGACTACAGGGAATAGCAATCAGCCCCAGCATTTT.

The chain uses TRBV6-4 and TRBJ2-3, with unresolved D. Per the germline V gene, CDR1 is MRHNA and CDR2 is SNTAGT. V shed 6 bases and J shed 14 bases, with 21 bases lying between them. This CDR3 region has 13 residues. In DNA, the CDR3 is TGTGCCAGCAGCGTAACTGACCGCTCTGTTCGGTATTTT. As protein: CASSVTDRSVRYF.

This clone was counted once. The chain has TRBV6-6 and TRBJ1-4; D unresolved. V lost 2 bases to trimming and J lost 8 bases, with 12 bases between them. Germline values: CDR1 MNHNY, CDR2 SVGAGI (reference sequence). The CDR3 length is 14 residues. The DNA of the CDR3 is TGTGCCAGCAGTTACCCCCGGAGTGGGGAAAAACTGTTTTTT. Translated, it gives CASSYPRSGEKLFF.

This clone was observed a few times. The chain joins TRBV30 to TRBJ1-6; D possibly corresponds to TRBD1 (5 bases). The germline CDR1 and CDR2 sequences are GTSNPN and SVGIG (reference sequence). The CDR3 is made up of 15 amino acids. V lost 3 bases to trimming and J lost 8 bases, with 17 bases between them. This CDR3 is CAWRDFSAGDSPLHF. The CDR3 coding sequence is TGTGCCTGGAGAGATTTCTCGGCGGGGGATTCACCCCTCCACTTT.

This sequence joins TRBV30 and TRBJ1-5; D may be TRBD1 (5 bases). In germline, CDR1 is GTSNPN, CDR2 SVGIG (reference sequence). This CDR3 spans 14 amino acids. Trimming removed 0 bases from V and 3 bases from J, with 9 bases in between. The CDR3 sequence is CAWSVGADNQPQHF. CDR3 coding DNA: TGTGCCTGGAGTGTAGGGGCAGACAATCAGCCCCAGCATTTT.

This clone was detected only once. Other DNA sequences within the sample encode an identical CDR3. This chain connects TRBV19 to TRBJ1-1; 7 bases fit TRBD1. CDR1 is LNHDA and CDR2 is SQIVND in the germline V gene (reference sequence). V trimming: 3 bases; J trimming: 1 base; junction bases outside the gene matches: 2. The CDR3 has 14 residues. CDR3 amino acids: CASSIRQGNTEAFF. The CDR3 DNA reads TGTGCCAGTAGTATCAGACAGGGGAACACTGAAGCTTTCTTT.

This CDR3 reads CASRRETVDGYTF. The CDR3 coding sequence is TGCGCCAGCAGGAGGGAGACGGTGGACGGCTACACCTTC. The V and J genes are TRBV5-1 and TRBJ1-2; D unresolved. Germline loops: CDR1 SGHRS, CDR2 YFSETQ. V was cut by 5 bases and J by 8 bases, with 16 bases left in between. This CDR3 has 13 amino acids.

The chain joins TRBV12-1 to TRBJ2-2; TRBD1, the table's D call, was not compared with the DNA. TRBV12-1 is termed a pseudogene. The length of the CDR3 is 15 residues. CDR3 sequence (DNA): TGTGCCAGCAGCCCATCGTCAGGGGGTTTCGGGGAGCTGTTTTTT. Translated: CASSPSSGGFGELFF.

Only a few counts were recorded for this clone. The same CDR3 arises from other DNA sequences in this sample as well. The rearrangement links TRBV7-9 to TRBJ2-2; 13 bases align to TRBD2. Trimming took 1 base from V and 5 from J; bases not matched to a gene: 1. Germline V gene sequence: CDR1 SEHNR, CDR2 FQNEAQ (reference sequence). CDR3 size: 16 residues. CDR3 loop: CASSLGTSGRTGELFF. The CDR3 DNA reads as TGTGCCAGCAGCTTAGGGACTAGCGGGAGAACCGGGGAGCTGTTTTTT.

The chain recombines TRBV29-1 with TRBJ2-2; D call uncertain. CDR3 size: 14 residues. Germline V gene lookup returns CDR1 SQVTM and CDR2 ANQGSEA. Trimming pared 4 bases from V and 0 bases from J, leaving 9 bases between. DNA of the CDR3: TGCAGCGTTGTTTTGCCACCGAACACCGGGGAGCTGTTTTTT. The encoded protein is CSVVLPPNTGELFF.

The rearrangement links TRBV7-2 to TRBJ2-1, with D perhaps TRBD2 (6 bases). Germline values: CDR1 SGHTA, CDR2 FQGNSA. This CDR3 has 13 amino acids. V lost 1 base, J lost 12 bases, and 13 bases lay in between. CDR3 coding DNA: TGTGCCAGCAGCTTAGATGCGGGGCCTACGCAGTTCTTC. It translates to CASSLDAGPTQFF.

As to this clone: This sample also contains other DNA sequences that code for the same CDR3. J is TRBJ1-2 and V is TRBV29-1, with D tentatively TRBD1 (5 bases). The V and J ends lost 2 bases and 7 bases respectively, with 14 bases between them. Germline-derived CDR1 and CDR2 are SQVTM and ANQGSEA. This CDR3 spans 13 amino acids. The CDR3 nucleotides are TGCAGCGTTGAAAGAGGGGAATCGTCTGGCTACACCTTC. As protein: CSVERGESSGYTF. The whole variable domain, filled in from reference TRBV29-1 and TRBJ1-2, reads SAVISQKPSRDICQRGTSLTIQCQVDSQVTMMFWYRQQPGQSLTLIATANQGSEATYESGFVIDKFPISRPNLTFSTLTVSNMSPEDSSIYLCSVERGESSGYTFGSGTRLTVV.

The rearrangement uses TRBV7-9 and TRBJ1-1; tentatively, D is TRBD1 (5 bases). The germline V gene encodes CDR1 SEHNR and CDR2 FQNEAQ (reference sequence). CDR3 length equals 17 residues. The V gene lost 5 bases and the J gene lost 0 bases, with 19 bases spanning the gap. DNA of the CDR3: TGTGCCAGCAGCCGGATCTTCACAGGACTATTGAACACTGAAGCTTTCTTT. Translated, it gives CASSRIFTGLLNTEAFF.

Notes on this clone: A much larger clone lies one base from this, so it may be a read error. The chain links TRBV14 to TRBJ1-6; D not certain. V lost 8 bases to trimming and J lost 0 bases, with 5 bases between them. Germline assignment: CDR1 SGHDN and CDR2 FVKESK. The CDR3 has 13 residues. CDR3 sequence reads: CASSSSYNSPLHF. The CDR3 DNA sequence: TGTGCCAGCTCGAGCTCCTATAATTCACCCCTCCACTTT.